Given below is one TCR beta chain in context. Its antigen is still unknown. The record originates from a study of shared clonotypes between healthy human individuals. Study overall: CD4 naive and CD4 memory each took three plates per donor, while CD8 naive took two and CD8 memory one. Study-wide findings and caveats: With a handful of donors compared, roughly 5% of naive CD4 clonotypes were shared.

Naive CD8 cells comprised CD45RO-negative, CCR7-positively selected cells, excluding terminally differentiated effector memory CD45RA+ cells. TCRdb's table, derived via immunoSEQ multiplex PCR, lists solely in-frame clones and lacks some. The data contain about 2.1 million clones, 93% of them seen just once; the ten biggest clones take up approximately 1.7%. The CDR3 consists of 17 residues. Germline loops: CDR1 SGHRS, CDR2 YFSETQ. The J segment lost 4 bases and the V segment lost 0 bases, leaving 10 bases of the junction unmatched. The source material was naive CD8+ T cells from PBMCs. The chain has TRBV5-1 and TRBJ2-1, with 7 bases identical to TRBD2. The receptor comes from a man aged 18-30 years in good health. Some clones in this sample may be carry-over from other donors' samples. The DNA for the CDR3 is TGCGCCAGCAGCTTGGTAGCGGGCGGGAGAGGGTACAATGAGCAGTTCTTC. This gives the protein CASSLVAGGRGYNEQFF.